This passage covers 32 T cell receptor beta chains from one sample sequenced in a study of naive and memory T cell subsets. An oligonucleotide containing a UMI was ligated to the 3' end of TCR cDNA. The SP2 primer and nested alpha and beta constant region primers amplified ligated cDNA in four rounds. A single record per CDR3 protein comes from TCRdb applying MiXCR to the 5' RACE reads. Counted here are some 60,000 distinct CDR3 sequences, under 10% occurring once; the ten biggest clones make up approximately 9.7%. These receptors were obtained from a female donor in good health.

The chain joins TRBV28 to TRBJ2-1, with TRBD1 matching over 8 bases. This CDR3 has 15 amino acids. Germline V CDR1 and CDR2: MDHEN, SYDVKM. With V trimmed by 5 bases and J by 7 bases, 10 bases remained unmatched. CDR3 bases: TGTGCCAGCAGTCCCGTGGACAGGGTCTTGAATGAGCAGTTCTTC. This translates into CASSPVDRVLNEQFF.

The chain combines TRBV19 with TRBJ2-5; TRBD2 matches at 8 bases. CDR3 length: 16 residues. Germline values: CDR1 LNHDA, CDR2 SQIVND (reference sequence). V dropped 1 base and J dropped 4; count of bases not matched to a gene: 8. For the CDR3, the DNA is TGTGCCAGTAGTATAGTCCCTGGGACTAGGCCAGAGACCCAGTACTTC. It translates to CASSIVPGTRPETQYF.

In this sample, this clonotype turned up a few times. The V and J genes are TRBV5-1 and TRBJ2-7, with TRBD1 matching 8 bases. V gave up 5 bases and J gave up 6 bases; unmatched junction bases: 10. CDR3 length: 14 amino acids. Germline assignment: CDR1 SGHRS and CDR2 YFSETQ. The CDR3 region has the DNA TGCGCCAGCAGTTGGGGGCAGGGGGCTGGCGAGCAGTACTTC. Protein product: CASSWGQGAGEQYF.

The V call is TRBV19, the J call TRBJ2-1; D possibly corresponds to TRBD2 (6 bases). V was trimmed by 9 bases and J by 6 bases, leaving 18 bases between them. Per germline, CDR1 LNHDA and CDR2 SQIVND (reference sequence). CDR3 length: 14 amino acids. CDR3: CASRLRQGGNEQFF. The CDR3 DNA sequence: TGTGCCAGCAGACTTCGTCAGGGAGGCAATGAGCAGTTCTTC.

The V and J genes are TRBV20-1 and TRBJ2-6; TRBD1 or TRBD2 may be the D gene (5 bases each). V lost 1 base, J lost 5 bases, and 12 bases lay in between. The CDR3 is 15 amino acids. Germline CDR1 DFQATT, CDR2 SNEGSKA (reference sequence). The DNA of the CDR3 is TGCAGTGCTAGAGCCGGGGCCGGGCGGGCCAACGTCCTGACTTTC. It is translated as CSARAGAGRANVLTF.

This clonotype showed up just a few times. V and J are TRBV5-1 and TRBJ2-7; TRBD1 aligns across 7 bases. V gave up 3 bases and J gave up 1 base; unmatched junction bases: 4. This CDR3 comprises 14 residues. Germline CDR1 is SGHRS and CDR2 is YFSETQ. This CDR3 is CASSSTGPSYEQYF. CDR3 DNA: TGCGCCAGCAGCTCGACAGGGCCATCCTACGAGCAGTACTTC.

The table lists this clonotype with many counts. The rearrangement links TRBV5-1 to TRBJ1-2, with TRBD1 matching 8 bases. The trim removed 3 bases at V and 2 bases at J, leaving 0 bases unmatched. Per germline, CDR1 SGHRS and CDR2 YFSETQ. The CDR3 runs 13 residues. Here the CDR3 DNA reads TGCGCCAGCAGCTGGGACAGGAACTATGGCTACACCTTC. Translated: CASSWDRNYGYTF. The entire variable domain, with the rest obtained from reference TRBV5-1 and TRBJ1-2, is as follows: KAGVTQTPRYLIKTRGQQVTLSCSPISGHRSVSWYQQTPGQGLQFLFEYFSETQRNKGNFPGRFSGRQFSNSRSEMNVSTLELGDSALYLCASSWDRNYGYTFGSGTRLTVV.

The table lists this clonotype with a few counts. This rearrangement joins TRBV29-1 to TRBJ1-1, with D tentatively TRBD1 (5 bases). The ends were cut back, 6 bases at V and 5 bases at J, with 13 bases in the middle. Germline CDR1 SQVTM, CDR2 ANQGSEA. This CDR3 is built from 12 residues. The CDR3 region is CSVRDGQTEAFF. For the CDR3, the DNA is TGCAGCGTCCGGGACGGCCAGACTGAAGCTTTCTTT.

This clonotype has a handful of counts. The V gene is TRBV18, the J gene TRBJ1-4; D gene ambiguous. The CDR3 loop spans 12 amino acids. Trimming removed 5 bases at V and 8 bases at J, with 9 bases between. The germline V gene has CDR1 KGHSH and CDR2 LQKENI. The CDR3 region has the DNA TGTGCCAGCTCAAGTCACGCGGAAAAACTGTTTTTT. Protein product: CASSSHAEKLFF.

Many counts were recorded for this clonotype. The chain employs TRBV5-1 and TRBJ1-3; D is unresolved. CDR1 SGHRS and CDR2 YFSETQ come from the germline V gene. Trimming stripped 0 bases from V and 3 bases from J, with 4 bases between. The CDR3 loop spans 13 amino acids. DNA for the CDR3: TGCGCCAGCAGCTTGGATAATGGAAACACCATATATTTT. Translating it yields CASSLDNGNTIYF.

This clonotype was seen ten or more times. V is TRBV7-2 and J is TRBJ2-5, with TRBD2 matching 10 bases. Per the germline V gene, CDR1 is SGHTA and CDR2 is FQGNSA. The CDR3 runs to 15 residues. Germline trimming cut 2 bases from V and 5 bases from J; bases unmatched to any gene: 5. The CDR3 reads CASSLSSGGLETQYF. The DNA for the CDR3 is TGTGCCAGCAGCTTATCTAGCGGGGGTCTTGAGACCCAGTACTTC.

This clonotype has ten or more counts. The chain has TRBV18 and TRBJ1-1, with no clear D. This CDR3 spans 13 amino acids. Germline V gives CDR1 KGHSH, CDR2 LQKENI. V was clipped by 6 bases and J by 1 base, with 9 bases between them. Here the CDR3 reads CASSPVQNTEAFF. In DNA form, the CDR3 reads TGTGCCAGCTCGCCCGTACAGAACACTGAAGCTTTCTTT.

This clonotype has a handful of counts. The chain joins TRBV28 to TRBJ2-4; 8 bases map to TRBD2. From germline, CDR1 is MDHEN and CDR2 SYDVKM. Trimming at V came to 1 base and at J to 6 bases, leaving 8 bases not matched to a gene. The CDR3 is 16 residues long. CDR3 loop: CASSLYAGGRGNIQYF. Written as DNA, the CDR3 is TGTGCCAGCAGTTTATACGCGGGGGGTAGGGGAAACATTCAGTACTTC.

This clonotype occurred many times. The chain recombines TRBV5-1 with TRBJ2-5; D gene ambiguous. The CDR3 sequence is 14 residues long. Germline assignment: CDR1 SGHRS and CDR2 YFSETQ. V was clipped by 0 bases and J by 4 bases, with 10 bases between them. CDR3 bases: TGCGCCAGCAGCTTGGCCGGAGACTCAGAGACCCAGTACTTC. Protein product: CASSLAGDSETQYF.

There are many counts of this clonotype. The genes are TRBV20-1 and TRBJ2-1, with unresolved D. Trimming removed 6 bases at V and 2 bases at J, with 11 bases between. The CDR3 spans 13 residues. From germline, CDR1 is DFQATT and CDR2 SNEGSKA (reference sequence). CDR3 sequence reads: CSAGGLAYNEQFF. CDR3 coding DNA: TGCAGTGCGGGCGGCTTAGCCTACAATGAGCAGTTCTTC.

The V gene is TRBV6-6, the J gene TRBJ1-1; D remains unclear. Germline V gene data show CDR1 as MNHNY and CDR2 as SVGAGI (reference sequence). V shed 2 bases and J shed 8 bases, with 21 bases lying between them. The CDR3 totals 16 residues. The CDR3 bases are TGTGCCAGCAGTTACCCTCCGAAGGGAGTTCGAGCCGAAGCTTTCTTT. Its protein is CASSYPPKGVRAEAFF.

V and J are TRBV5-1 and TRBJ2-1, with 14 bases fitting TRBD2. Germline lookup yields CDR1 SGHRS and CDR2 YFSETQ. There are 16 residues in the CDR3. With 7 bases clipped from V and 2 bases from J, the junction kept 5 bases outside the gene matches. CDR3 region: CASVGLAGGPYNEQFF. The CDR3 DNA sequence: TGCGCCAGCGTCGGACTAGCGGGGGGTCCCTACAATGAGCAGTTCTTC.

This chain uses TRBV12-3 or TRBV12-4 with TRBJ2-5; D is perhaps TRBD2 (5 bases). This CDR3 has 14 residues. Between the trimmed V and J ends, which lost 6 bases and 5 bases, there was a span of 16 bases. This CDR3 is CASSSRRSGETQYF. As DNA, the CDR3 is TGTGCCAGCAGCTCCCGGAGGTCTGGTGAGACCCAGTACTTC.

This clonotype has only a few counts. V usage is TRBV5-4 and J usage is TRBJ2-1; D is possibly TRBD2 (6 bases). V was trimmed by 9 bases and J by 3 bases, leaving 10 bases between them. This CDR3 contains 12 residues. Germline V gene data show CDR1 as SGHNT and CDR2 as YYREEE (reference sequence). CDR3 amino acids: CATFGSYNEQFF. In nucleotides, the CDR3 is TGTGCCACGTTCGGGAGCTACAATGAGCAGTTCTTC.

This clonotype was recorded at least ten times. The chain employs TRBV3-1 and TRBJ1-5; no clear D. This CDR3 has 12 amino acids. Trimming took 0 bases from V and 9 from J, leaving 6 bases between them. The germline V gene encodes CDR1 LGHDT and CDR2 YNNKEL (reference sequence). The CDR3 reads CASSQDIGPQHF. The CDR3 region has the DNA TGTGCCAGCAGCCAAGACATCGGGCCCCAGCATTTT.

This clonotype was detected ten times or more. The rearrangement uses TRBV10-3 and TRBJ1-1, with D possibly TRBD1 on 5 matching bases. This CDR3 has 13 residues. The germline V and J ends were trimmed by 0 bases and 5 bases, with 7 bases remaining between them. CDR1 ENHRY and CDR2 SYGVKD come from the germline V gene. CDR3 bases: TGTGCCATCAGTGAGTCTGGGGGGACTGAAGCTTTCTTT. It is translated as CAISESGGTEAFF.

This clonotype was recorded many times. CDR3 protein: CASSLGQVNTEAFF. The CDR3 DNA follows: TGTGCCAGCAGCTTGGGACAGGTCAACACTGAAGCTTTCTTT. The chain couples TRBV3-1 to TRBJ1-1; TRBD1 aligns across 8 bases. Trimming cost V 5 bases and J 2 bases; bases outside gene matches: 4. The CDR3 has 14 residues. Germline CDR1 is LGHDT and CDR2 is YNNKEL (reference sequence).

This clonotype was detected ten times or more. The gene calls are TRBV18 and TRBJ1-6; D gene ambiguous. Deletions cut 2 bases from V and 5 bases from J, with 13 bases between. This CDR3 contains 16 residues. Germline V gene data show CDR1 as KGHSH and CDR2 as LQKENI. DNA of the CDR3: TGTGCCAGCTCACCATCAGCGGGAGTAGATAATTCACCCCTCCACTTT. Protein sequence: CASSPSAGVDNSPLHF.

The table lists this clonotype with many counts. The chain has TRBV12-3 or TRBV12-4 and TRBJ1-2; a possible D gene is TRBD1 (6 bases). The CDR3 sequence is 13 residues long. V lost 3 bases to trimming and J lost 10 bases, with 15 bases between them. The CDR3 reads CASSFYPGAVYTF. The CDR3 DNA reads TGTGCCAGCAGTTTTTATCCAGGGGCCGTCTACACCTTC.

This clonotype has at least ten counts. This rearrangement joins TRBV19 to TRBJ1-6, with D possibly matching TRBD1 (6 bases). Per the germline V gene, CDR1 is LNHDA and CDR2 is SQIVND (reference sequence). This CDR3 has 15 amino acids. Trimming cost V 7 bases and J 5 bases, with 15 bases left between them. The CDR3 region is CASKGSQGNNSPLHF. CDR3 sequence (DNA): TGTGCCAGTAAGGGGTCACAGGGAAATAATTCACCCCTCCACTTT.

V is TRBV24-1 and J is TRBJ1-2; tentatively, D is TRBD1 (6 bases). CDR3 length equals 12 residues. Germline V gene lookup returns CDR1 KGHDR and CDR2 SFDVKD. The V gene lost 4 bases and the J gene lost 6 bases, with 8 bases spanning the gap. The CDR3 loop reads CATSEAGDGYTF. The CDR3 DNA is TGTGCCACCAGTGAGGCAGGGGATGGCTACACCTTC.

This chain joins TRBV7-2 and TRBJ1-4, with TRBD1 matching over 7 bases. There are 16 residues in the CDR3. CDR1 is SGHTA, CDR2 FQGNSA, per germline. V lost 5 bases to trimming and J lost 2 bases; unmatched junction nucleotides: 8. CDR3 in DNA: TGTGCCAGCAGCCGAGTTACAGGGGTCACTAATGAAAAACTGTTTTTT. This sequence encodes CASSRVTGVTNEKLFF. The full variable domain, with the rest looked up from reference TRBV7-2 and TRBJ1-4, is GAGVSQSPSNKVTEKGKDVELRCDPISGHTALYWYRQSLGQGLEFLIYFQGNSAPDKSGLPSDRFSAERTGGSVSTLTIQRTQQEDSAVYLCASSRVTGVTNEKLFFGSGTQLSVL.

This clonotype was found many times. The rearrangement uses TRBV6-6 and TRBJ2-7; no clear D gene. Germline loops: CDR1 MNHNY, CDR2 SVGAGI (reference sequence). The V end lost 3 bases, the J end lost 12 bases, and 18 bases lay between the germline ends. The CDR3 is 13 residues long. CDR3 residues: CASSYVTSSGPYF. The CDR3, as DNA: TGTGCCAGCAGTTATGTGACAAGTTCTGGGCCGTACTTC.

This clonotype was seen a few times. The CDR3 sequence is CASRTNEKLFF. The CDR3, as DNA: TGCGCCAGCAGGACAAATGAAAAACTGTTTTTT. The V and J genes are TRBV4-1 and TRBJ1-4; D remains ambiguous. The CDR3 is 11 residues long. The V end was cut by 6 bases, the J end by 5 bases, with 4 bases between. CDR1 MGHRA and CDR2 YSYEKL come from the germline V gene.

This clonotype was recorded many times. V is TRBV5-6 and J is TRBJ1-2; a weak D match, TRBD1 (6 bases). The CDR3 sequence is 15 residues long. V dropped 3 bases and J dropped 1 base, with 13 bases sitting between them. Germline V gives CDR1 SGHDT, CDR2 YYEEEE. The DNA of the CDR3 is TGTGCCAGCAGCTGGAGGACAGAGTTTAACTATGGCTACACCTTC. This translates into CASSWRTEFNYGYTF.

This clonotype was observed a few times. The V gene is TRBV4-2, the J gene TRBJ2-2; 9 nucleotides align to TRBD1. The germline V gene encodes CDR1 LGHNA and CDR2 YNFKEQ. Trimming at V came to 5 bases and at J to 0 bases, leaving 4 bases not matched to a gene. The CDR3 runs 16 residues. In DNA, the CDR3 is TGTGCCAGCAGCTACCGGGACAGGGCGAACACCGGGGAGCTGTTTTTT. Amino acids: CASSYRDRANTGELFF.

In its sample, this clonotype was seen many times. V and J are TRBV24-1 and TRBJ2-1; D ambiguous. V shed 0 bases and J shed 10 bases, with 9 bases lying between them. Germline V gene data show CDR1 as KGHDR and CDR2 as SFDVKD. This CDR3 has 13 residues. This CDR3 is CATSDLEKGEQFF. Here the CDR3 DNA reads TGTGCCACCAGTGATTTGGAGAAAGGCGAGCAGTTCTTC.